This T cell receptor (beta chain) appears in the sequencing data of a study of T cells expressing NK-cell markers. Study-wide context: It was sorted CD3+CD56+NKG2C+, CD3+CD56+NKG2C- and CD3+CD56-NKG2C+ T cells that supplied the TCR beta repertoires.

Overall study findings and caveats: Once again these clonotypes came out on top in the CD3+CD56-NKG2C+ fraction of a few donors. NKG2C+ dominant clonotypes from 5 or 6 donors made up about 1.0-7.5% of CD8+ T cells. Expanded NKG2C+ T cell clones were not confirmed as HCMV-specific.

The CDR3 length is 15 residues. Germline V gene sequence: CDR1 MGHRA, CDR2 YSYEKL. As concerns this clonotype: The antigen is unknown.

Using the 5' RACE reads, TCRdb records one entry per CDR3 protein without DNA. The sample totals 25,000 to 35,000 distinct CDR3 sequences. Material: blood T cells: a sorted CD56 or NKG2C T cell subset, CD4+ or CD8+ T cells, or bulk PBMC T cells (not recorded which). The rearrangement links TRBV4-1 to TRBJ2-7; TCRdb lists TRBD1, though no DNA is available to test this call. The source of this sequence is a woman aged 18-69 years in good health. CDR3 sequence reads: CASSPDGTGSYEQYF.